In its sample, the clone carrying this T cell receptor beta chain was seen a few times. As yet, its antigen is unknown. Germline V lookup: CDR1 SGHVS, CDR2 FQNEAQ. The CDR3 totals 15 residues. Trimming took 5 bases from V and 5 from J, leaving 18 bases between them. Molecular barcoding with unique molecular identifiers was used for the TCRbeta library. MiXCR, run by TCRdb on the PCR reads, gives a single entry per CDR3 protein. The table includes about 150,000 distinct CDR3 sequences, around 8.5% detected once. The data originate from a study of T-cell reconstitution after alpha-beta-depleted transplantation in children. The study, taken as a whole, reports: Several hundred expanded graft clones reportedly were the source of alpha-beta T cells about two months after transplant. Once a year had passed after transplant, T-cell counts and diversity came mostly from newly produced T cells. Some patients owed their high day-60 TCRbeta diversity to surviving recipient T cells and thymic progenitors.

The sample was PBMCs, mostly from graft donor cells, taken 180 days after TCRalphabeta/CD19-depleted stem cell transplant. The V call is TRBV7-8, the J call TRBJ1-2, with D possibly matching TRBD1 (5 bases). This TCR was recovered from a female patient between 2 and 15 years old who had a stem cell transplant for congenital amegakaryocytic thrombocytopenia, so the T cells may come from the graft donor. This chain's CDR3 is CASSANRDLLYGYTF. CDR3 in DNA: TGTGCCAGCAGCGCCAACCGGGACCTACTATATGGCTACACCTTC.